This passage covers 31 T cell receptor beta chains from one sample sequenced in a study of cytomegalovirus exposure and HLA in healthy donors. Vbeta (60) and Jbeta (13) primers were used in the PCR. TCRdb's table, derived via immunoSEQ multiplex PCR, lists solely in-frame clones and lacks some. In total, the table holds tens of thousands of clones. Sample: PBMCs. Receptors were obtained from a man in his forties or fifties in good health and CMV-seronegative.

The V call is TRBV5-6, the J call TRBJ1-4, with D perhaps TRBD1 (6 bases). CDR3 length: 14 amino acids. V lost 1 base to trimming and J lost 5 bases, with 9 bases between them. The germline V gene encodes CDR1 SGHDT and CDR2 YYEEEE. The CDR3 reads CASSLRGGNEKLFF. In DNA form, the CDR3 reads TGTGCCAGCAGCTTGAGGGGGGGGAATGAAAAACTGTTTTTT.

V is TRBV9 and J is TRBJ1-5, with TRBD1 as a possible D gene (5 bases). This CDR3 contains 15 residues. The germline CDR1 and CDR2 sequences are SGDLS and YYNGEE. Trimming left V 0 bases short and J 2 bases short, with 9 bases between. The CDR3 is CASSVDGGGNQPQHF. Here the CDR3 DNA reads TGTGCCAGCAGCGTAGATGGAGGGGGCAATCAGCCCCAGCATTTT. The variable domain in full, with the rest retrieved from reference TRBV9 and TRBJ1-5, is DSGVTQTPKHLITATGQRVTLRCSPRSGDLSVYWYQQSLDQGLQFLIQYYNGEERAKGNILERFSAQQFPDLHSELNLSSLELGDSALYFCASSVDGGGNQPQHFGDGTRLSIL.

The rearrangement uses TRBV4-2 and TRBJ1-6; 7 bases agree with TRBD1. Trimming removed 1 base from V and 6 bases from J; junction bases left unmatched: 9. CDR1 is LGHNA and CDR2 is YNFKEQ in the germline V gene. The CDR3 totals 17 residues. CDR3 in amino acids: CASSQVGRGQPNSPLHF. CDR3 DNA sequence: TGTGCCAGCAGCCAAGTAGGGCGGGGACAGCCTAATTCACCCCTCCACTTT.

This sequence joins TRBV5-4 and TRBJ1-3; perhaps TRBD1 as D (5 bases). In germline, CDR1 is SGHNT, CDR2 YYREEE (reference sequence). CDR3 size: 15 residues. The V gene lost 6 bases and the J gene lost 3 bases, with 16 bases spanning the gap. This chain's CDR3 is CASNQGGVGGNTIYF. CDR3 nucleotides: TGTGCCAGCAACCAGGGAGGGGTTGGTGGAAACACCATATATTTT.

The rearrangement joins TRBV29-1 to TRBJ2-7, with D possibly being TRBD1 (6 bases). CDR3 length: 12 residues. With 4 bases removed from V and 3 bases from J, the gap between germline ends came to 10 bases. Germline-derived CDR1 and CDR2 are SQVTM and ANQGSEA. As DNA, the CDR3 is TGCAGCGTTGGTTGGACAGTCTACGAGCAGTACTTC. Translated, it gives CSVGWTVYEQYF.

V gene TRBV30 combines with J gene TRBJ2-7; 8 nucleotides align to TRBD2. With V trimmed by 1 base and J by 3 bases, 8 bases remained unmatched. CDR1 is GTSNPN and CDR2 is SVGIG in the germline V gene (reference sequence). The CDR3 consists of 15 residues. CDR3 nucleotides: TGTGCCTGGAGTGGCCCCCGGGGGGGGGTCTACGAGCAGTACTTC. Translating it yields CAWSGPRGGVYEQYF.

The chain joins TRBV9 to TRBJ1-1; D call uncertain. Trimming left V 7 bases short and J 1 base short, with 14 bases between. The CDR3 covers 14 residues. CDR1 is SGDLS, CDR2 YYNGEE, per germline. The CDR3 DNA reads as TGTGCCAGCTCCCTATCTTTCGAGAACACTGAAGCTTTCTTT. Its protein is CASSLSFENTEAFF.

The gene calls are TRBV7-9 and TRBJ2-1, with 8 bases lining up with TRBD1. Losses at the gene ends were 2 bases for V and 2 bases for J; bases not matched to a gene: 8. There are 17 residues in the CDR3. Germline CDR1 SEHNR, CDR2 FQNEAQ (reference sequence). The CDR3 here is CASSLSQGARAYNEQFF. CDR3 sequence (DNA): TGTGCCAGCAGCTTAAGCCAGGGGGCAAGGGCCTACAATGAGCAGTTCTTC.

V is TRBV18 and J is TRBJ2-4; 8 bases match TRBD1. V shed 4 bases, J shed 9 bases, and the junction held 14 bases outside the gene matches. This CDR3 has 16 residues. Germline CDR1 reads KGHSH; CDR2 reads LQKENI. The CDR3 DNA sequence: TGTGCCAGCTCACGAAGTCCCCCAGGGACAGGCGGCATTCAGTACTTC. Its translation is CASSRSPPGTGGIQYF.

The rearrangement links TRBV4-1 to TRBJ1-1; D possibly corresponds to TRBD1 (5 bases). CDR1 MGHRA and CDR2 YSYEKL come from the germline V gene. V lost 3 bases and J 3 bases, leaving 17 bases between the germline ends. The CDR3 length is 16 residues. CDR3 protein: CASSQSPGGYDTEAFF. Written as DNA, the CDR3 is TGCGCCAGCAGCCAGAGCCCCGGGGGTTACGACACTGAAGCTTTCTTT.

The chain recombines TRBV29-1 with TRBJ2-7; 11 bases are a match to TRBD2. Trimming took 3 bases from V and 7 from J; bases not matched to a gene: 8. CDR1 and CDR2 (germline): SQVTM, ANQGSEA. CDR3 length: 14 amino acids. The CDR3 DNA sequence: TGCAGCGTTGACATAGCGGGGGGGCTTGAAGAGCAGTACTTC. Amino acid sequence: CSVDIAGGLEEQYF.

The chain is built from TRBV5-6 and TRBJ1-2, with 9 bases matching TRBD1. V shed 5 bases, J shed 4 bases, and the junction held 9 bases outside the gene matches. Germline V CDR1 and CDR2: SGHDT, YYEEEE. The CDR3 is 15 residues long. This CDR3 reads CASRSDRGGSYGYTF. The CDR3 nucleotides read TGTGCCAGCAGGTCTGACAGGGGGGGATCCTATGGCTACACCTTC. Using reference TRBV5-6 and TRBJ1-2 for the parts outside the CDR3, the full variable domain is DAGVTQSPTHLIKTRGQQVTLRCSPKSGHDTVSWYQQALGQGPQFIFQYYEEEERQRGNFPDRFSGHQFPNYSSELNVNALLLGDSALYLCASRSDRGGSYGYTFGSGTRLTVV.

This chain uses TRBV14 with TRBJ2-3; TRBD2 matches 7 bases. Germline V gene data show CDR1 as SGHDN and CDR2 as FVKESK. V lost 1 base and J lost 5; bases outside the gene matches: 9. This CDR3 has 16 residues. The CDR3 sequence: CASSQGVTSPEDTQYF. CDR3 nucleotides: TGTGCCAGCAGCCAAGGGGTGACTAGCCCTGAAGATACGCAGTATTTT.

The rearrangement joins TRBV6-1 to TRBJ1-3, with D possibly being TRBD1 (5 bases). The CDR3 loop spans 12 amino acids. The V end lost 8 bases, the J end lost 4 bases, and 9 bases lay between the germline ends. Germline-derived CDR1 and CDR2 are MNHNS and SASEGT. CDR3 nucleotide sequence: TGTGCCAGCCAGGGTTCGGGAAACACCATATATTTT. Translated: CASQGSGNTIYF.

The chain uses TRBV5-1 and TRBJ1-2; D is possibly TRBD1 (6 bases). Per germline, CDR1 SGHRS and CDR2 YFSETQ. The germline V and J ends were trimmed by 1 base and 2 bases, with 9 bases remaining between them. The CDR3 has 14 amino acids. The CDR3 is CASSLTGQNYGYTF. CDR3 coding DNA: TGCGCCAGCAGCTTGACAGGGCAGAACTATGGCTACACCTTC.

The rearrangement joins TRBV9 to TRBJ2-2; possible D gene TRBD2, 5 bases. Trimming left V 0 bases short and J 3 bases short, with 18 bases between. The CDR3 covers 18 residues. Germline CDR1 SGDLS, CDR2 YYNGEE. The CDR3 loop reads CASSVGSSRLGDTGELFF. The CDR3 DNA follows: TGTGCCAGCAGCGTAGGGTCCTCAAGGTTGGGAGACACCGGGGAGCTGTTTTTT.

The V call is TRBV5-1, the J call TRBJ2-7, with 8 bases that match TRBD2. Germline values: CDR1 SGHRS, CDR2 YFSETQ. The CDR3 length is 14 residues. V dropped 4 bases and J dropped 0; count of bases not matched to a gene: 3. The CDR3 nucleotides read TGCGCCAGCAGCCGGGAGGGCAGCTCCTACGAGCAGTACTTC. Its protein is CASSREGSSYEQYF.

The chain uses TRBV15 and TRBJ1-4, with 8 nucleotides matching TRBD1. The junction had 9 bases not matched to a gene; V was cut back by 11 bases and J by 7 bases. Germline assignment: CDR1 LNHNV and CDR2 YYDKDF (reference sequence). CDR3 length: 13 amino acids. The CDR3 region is CASRDRGSEKLFF. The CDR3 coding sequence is TGTGCCTCAAGAGACAGGGGAAGTGAAAAACTGTTTTTT. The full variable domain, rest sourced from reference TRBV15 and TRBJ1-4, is DAMVIQNPRYQVTQFGKPVTLSCSQTLNHNVMYWYQQKSSQAPKLLFHYYDKDFNNEADTPDNFQSRRPNTSFCFLDIRSPGLGDTAMYLCASRDRGSEKLFFGSGTQLSVL.

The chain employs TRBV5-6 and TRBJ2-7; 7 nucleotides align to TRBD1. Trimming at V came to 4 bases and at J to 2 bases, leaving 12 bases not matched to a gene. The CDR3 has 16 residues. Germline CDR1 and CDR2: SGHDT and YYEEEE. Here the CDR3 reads CASSPIKTGITYEQYF. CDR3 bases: TGTGCCAGCAGCCCAATCAAGACAGGGATCACCTACGAGCAGTACTTC. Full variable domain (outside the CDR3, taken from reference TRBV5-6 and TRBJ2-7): DAGVTQSPTHLIKTRGQQVTLRCSPKSGHDTVSWYQQALGQGPQFIFQYYEEEERQRGNFPDRFSGHQFPNYSSELNVNALLLGDSALYLCASSPIKTGITYEQYFGPGTRLTVT.

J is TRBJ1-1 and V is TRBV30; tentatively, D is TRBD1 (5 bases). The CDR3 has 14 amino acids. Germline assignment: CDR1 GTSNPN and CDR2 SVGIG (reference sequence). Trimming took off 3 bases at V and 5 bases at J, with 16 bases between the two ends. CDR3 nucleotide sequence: TGTGCCTGGAGCCGGGGAGGGGAGGGGACTGAAGCTTTCTTT. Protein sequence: CAWSRGGEGTEAFF.

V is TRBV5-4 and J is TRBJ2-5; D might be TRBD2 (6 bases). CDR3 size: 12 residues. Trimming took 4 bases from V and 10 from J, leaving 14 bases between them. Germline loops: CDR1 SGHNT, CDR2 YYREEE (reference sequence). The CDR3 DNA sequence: TGTGCCAGCAGCAACACCGGAGGGGACCAGTACTTC. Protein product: CASSNTGGDQYF. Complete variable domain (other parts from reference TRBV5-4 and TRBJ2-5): ETGVTQSPTHLIKTRGQQVTLRCSSQSGHNTVSWYQQALGQGPQFIFQYYREEENGRGNFPPRFSGLQFPNYSSELNVNALELDDSALYLCASSNTGGDQYFGPGTRLLVL.

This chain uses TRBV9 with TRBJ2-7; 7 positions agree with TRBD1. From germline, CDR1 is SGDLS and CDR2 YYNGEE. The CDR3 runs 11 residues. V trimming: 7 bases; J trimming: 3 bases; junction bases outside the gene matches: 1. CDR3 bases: TGTGCCAGCGGGACAGACTACGAGCAGTACTTC. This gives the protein CASGTDYEQYF.

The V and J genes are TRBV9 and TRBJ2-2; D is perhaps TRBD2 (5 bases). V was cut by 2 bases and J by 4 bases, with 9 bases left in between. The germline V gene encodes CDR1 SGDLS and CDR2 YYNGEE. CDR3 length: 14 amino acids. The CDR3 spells CASSVGAGTGELFF. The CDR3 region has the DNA TGTGCCAGCAGCGTTGGCGCGGGCACCGGGGAGCTGTTTTTT.

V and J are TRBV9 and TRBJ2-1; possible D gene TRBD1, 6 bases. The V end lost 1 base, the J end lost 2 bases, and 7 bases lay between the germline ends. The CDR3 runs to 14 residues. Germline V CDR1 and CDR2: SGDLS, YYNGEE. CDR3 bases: TGTGCCAGCAGCGTAAAGGGGGCCTACAATGAGCAGTTCTTC. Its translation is CASSVKGAYNEQFF.

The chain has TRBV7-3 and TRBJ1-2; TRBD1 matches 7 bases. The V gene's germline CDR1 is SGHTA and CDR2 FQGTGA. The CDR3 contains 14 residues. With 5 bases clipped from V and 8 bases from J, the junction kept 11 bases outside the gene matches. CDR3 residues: CASSAATGIGGYTF. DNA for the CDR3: TGTGCCAGCAGCGCCGCGACAGGGATTGGAGGCTACACCTTC.

The CDR3 spells CASSYSIVKFYGYTF. The CDR3 bases are TGTGCCAGCAGTTACTCGATAGTGAAATTCTATGGCTACACCTTC. The V and J genes are TRBV6-6 and TRBJ1-2; D is undetermined. The CDR3 loop spans 15 amino acids. CDR1 is MNHNY and CDR2 is SVGAGI in the germline V gene (reference sequence). The V end lost 0 bases, the J end lost 4 bases, and 12 bases lay between the germline ends.

CDR3 bases: TGTGCCAGCAGTGTCGACAGGGTTTCGACTGAAGCTTTCTTT. Residues: CASSVDRVSTEAFF. The chain is built from TRBV2 and TRBJ1-1, with 7 bases lining up with TRBD1. CDR1 is SNHLY and CDR2 is FYNNEI in the germline V gene. The J segment lost 5 bases and the V segment lost 4 bases, leaving 7 bases of the junction unmatched. The CDR3 contains 14 residues.

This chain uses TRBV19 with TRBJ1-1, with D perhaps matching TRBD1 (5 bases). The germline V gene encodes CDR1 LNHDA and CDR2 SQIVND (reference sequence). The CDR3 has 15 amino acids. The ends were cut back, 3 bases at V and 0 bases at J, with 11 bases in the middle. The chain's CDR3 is CASSIGGNMNTEAFF. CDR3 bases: TGTGCCAGTAGTATTGGGGGGAATATGAACACTGAAGCTTTCTTT.

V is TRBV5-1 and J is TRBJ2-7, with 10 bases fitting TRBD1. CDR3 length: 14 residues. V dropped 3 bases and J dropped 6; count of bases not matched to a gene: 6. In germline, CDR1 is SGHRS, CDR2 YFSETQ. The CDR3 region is CASSSGQGTVEQYF. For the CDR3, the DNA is TGCGCCAGCAGCTCGGGACAGGGGACAGTCGAGCAGTACTTC.

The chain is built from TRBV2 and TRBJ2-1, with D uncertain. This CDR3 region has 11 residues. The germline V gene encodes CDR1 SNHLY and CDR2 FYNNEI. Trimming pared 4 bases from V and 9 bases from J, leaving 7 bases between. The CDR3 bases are TGTGCCAGCAGTGTCCTCCCTGAGCAGTTCTTC. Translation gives CASSVLPEQFF. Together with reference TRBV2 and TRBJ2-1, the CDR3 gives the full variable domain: EPEVTQTPSHQVTQMGQEVILRCVPISNHLYFYWYRQILGQKVEFLVSFYNNEISEKSEIFDDQFSVERPDGSNFTLKIRSTKLEDSAMYFCASSVLPEQFFGPGTRLTVL.

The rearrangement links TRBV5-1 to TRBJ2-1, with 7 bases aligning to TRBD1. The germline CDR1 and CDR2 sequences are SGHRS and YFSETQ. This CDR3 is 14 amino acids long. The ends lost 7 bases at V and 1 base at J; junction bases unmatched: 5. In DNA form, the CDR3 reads TGCGCCAGCTCTTCAGGGGGTTCCTACAATGAGCAGTTCTTC. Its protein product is CASSSGGSYNEQFF.